What follows describes a single T cell receptor beta chain. Using immunoSEQ multiplex PCR, the repertoire was profiled, and TCRdb retains in-frame clones only, with some absent. Counted here are tens of thousands of clones, 85% to 95% occurring once; the ten biggest clones make up around 0.58%. CDR3 length equals 15 residues. Looked up from germline, CDR1 is SGHTA and CDR2 is FQGTGA. The V and J ends lost 5 bases and 7 bases, in that order; junction bases with no gene match: 9. The sample belongs to a study of T cell changes during pregnancy in multiple sclerosis. This sequence originates from a female donor with multiple sclerosis, enrolled in a pregnancy study. Sample: CD4+ T cells from peripheral blood mononuclear cells, taken in the second trimester of pregnancy. The chain combines TRBV7-3 with TRBJ2-2, with 8 bases matching TRBD2. This CDR3 reads CASSRAGAQLGELFF. Here the CDR3 DNA reads TGTGCCAGCAGCCGAGCGGGGGCCCAACTCGGGGAGCTGTTTTTT.